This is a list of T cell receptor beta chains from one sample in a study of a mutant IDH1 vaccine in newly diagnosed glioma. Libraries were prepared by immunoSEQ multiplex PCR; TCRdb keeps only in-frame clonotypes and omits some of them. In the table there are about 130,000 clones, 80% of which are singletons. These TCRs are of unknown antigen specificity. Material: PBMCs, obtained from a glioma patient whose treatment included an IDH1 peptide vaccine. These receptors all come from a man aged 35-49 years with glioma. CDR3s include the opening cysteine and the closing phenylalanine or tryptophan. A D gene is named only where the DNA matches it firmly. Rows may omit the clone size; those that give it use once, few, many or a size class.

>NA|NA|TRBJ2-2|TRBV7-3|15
TGTGCCAGCAGCTTAACTGGCAGGCGCACCGGGGAGCTGTTTTTT
CASSLTGRRTGELFF
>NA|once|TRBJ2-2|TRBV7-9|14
TGTGCCAGCAGCCGAGAAGCCGTGGGCGGGGAGCTGTTTTTT
CASSREAVGGELFF
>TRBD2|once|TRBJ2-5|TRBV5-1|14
TGCGCCAGCAGCATACGGGGGGATCGAGAGACCCAGTACTTC
CASSIRGDRETQYF
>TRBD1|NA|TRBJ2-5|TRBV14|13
TGTGCCAGCAGTCGGACAGGGCAAGAGACCCAGTACTTC
CASSRTGQETQYF
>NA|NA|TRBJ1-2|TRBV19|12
TGTGCCAGTAGTCCCGGAGGGGTTGGCTACACCTTC
CASSPGGVGYTF
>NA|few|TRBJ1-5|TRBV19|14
TGTGCCAGTAGTATAGGGGTTAGCAATCAGCCCCAGCATTTT
CASSIGVSNQPQHF
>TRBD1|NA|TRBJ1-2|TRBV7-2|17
TGTGCCAGCAGCAAACCGCCGGGACAGGGGTTTTTAAATGGCTACACCTTC
CASSKPPGQGFLNGYTF
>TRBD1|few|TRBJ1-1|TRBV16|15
TGTGCCAGCAGCTACTACAGGGGGCGCGGCACTGAAGCTTTCTTT
CASSYYRGRGTEAFF
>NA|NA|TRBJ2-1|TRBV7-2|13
TGTGCCAGCTTAGCCCATGACTACAATGAGCAGTTCTTC
CASLAHDYNEQFF
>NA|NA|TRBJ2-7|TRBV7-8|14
TGTGCCAGCAGCTTAGCTTCAACCTCCTACGAGCAGTACTTC
CASSLASTSYEQYF
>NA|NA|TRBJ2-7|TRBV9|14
TGTGCCAGCAGCGCCCCAGGGGACCCCTACGAGCAGTACTTC
CASSAPGDPYEQYF
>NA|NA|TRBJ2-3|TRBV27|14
TGTGCCAGCAGTTTAATCGCAAGCACAGATACGCAGTATTTT
CASSLIASTDTQYF
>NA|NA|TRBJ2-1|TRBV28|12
TGTGCCAGCAGTCTCGGGATAAATGAGCAGTTCTTC
CASSLGINEQFF
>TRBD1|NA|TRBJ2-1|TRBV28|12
TGTGCCAGCACACCACCCGGGACAGGGCAGTTCTTC
CASTPPGTGQFF
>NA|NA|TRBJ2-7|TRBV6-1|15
TGTGCCAGCAGTGAAGCGTACGGGGGGCGATACGAGCAGTACTTC
CASSEAYGGRYEQYF
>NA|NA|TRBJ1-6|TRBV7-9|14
TGTGCCAGCAGCGACCGACAGTATAATTCACCCCTCCACTTT
CASSDRQYNSPLHF
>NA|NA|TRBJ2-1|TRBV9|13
TGTGCCAGCAGCGTAGGGAGGGGCTATGAGCAGTTCTTC
CASSVGRGYEQFF
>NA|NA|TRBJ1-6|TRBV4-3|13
TGCGCCAGCAGCCAAGACTGGAATTCACCCCTCCACTTT
CASSQDWNSPLHF
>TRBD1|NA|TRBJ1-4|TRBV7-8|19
TGTGCCAGCAGCCACGCAGCCGGACAGGGCGAAACAACTAATGAAAAACTGTTTTTT
CASSHAAGQGETTNEKLFF
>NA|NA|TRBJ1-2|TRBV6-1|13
TGTGCCAGCACCTTGTCTAGTCCGCGGGGCTACACCTTC
CASTLSSPRGYTF
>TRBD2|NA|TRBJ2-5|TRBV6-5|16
TGTGCCAGCAGTTACCTTAGCGGGGGGGCGGGAGAGACCCAGTACTTC
CASSYLSGGAGETQYF
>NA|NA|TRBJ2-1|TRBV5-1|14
TGCGCCAGCAGCTTGCTGGCGGGGCAGGATGAGCAGTTCTTC
CASSLLAGQDEQFF
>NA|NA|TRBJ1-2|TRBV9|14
TGTGCCAGCAGCGTAGGTGGAGTCAACTATGGCTACACCTTC
CASSVGGVNYGYTF
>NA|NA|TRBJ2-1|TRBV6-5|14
TGTGCCAGCAGTCCTGAGGGGTTCGGCAATGAGCAGTTCTTC
CASSPEGFGNEQFF
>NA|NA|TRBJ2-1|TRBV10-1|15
TGCGCCAGCAGCGCCGGGACACCCTACTACAATGAGCAGTTCTTC
CASSAGTPYYNEQFF